This TCR beta chain was identified during a study of low-dose radiotherapy and immunotherapy resistance in tumors. Overall study: Cohort 2 was treated with 1 Gy per fraction every two weeks, amounting to 13 Gy across 26 weeks. Every six weeks patients received intravenous ipilimumab 1 mg/kg, and every two weeks they received intravenous nivolumab 240 mg.

TRAV and TRBV primers primed cDNA for both TCRalpha and TCRbeta. A roughly 22-cycle PCR with a constant-region primer and V-primer adapter amplified TCRs. TCRdb used MiXCR to reprocess the reads, holding one entry per CDR3 protein. The sample has tens of thousands of distinct CDR3 sequences; 15% to 20% are singletons. Time point meaning: before trial treatment. Nivolumab, ipilimumab, aspirin, low-dose cyclophosphamide and low-dose radiotherapy were given to donors. CDR1 is ENHRY and CDR2 is SYGVKD in the germline V gene. The CDR3 is made up of 14 amino acids. The V and J ends lost 10 bases and 3 bases respectively, with 15 bases between them.

The source was PBMCs, collected before treatment. The chain combines TRBV10-3 with TRBJ2-2, with D perhaps being TRBD1 or TRBD2 (5 bases each). The TCR was taken from a male donor with prostate cancer. CDR3 in DNA: TGTGCCACCGGGACCCCCTCGGACACCGGGGAGCTGTTTTTT. Residues: CATGTPSDTGELFF.